This T cell receptor beta chain was identified in a study of metastatic and nonmetastatic thyroid tumors. Study information: It was across blood and tumor or nodule tissue from malignant and benign thyroid patients that repertoires were compared.

Thyroid surgery had not been preceded by any treatment in any patient. In the case of this clone: Its antigen remains unknown.

Study-wide results and limits: Malignant tumors reportedly showed significantly higher TCR beta diversity than benign nodules in both blood and tumor.

As handled by the study authors: Built for papillary thyroid cancer, a distant-metastasis classifier drew on CDR3 differences across clinicopathological groups. Using MiXCR, TCRdb reanalyzed the PCR reads. None of the V and J calls come from the authors' own analysis; TCRdb made them. The sample gives around 20,000 clones, approximately 30% of which show up once; roughly 19% is in the top ten. Sequencing was performed on adjacent normal tissue. This TCR came from a female donor with papillary thyroid cancer or a benign thyroid nodule (not recorded which). Some clones in this sample may be carry-over from other donors' samples.

CDR3: CASGGSRSYEQYF. CDR3 in DNA: TGTGCCAGCGGGGGGTCGAGGTCCTACGAGCAGTACTTC. The chain uses TRBV6-2 or TRBV6-3 and TRBJ2-7; D perhaps matches TRBD2 (6 bases). V was trimmed by 8 bases and J by 1 base, leaving 12 bases between them. CDR3 length: 13 residues. Germline CDR1 is MNHEY and CDR2 is SVGEGT.